Listed here are 14 T cell receptor beta chains from one sample, sequenced in a study of blood T cell repertoires in COVID-19. Sequenced by immunoSEQ multiplex PCR; TCRdb stores in-frame clones only, minus some. The data contain some 350,000 clones, around 88% of them seen just once; the ten biggest clones take up about 3%. Sequencing used peripheral blood. Receptors originate from a man aged 25-45 years with active or convalescent COVID-19.

This rearrangement joins TRBV19 to TRBJ2-4, with 7 bases aligning to TRBD2. This CDR3 is 16 amino acids long. CDR1 and CDR2 from the germline V gene are LNHDA and SQIVND (reference sequence). V trimming: 5 bases; J trimming: 7 bases; junction bases outside the gene matches: 14. This chain's CDR3 is CASSPPRGWEGNIQYF. The DNA of the CDR3 is TGTGCCAGTAGTCCCCCGCGGGGTTGGGAGGGGAACATTCAGTACTTC.

A few counts support this clone. The chain combines TRBV19 with TRBJ2-2; 9 bases agree with TRBD2. The trim removed 11 bases at V and 4 bases at J, leaving 8 bases unmatched. The germline V gene encodes CDR1 LNHDA and CDR2 SQIVND (reference sequence). This CDR3 comprises 14 residues. The CDR3 loop is CAGGGGAGTGELFF. CDR3 nucleotide sequence: TGTGCCGGGGGCGGGGGGGCCGGCACCGGGGAGCTGTTTTTT.

The chain uses TRBV9 and TRBJ2-6, with D perhaps matching TRBD1 (5 bases). Germline CDR1 is SGDLS and CDR2 is YYNGEE. The CDR3 covers 15 residues. With 2 bases removed from V and 4 bases from J, the gap between germline ends came to 10 bases. The CDR3 loop reads CASSVAGSGANVLTF. The CDR3 region has the DNA TGTGCCAGCAGCGTCGCAGGGTCCGGGGCCAACGTCCTGACTTTC.

The chain joins TRBV20-1 to TRBJ2-3, with 9 bases identical to TRBD2. CDR3 length: 16 amino acids. The J segment lost 2 bases and the V segment lost 3 bases, leaving 9 bases of the junction unmatched. CDR1 is DFQATT, CDR2 SNEGSKA, per germline (reference sequence). Written as DNA, the CDR3 is TGCAGTGCTAGTGAGTTGACTAGCGGAGACACAGATACGCAGTATTTT. It yields the protein CSASELTSGDTDTQYF.

This clone has just one count. The chain has TRBV6-2 or TRBV6-3 and TRBJ1-1; the match to TRBD1 covers 12 bases. The germline V gene encodes CDR1 MNHEY and CDR2 SVGEGT. Trimming at V came to 2 bases and at J to 4 bases, leaving 8 bases not matched to a gene. The CDR3 totals 17 residues. CDR3 protein: CASSYGTGGEWGTEAFF. The CDR3 bases are TGTGCCAGCAGTTACGGGACAGGGGGCGAGTGGGGCACTGAAGCTTTCTTT.

The rearrangement joins TRBV5-1 to TRBJ2-5; D remains unclear. V was trimmed by 5 bases and J by 2 bases, leaving 10 bases between them. The germline gives CDR1 SGHRS, CDR2 YFSETQ. The CDR3 has 13 amino acids. The CDR3 DNA reads as TGCGCCAGCAGACCGAACACACAAGAGACCCAGTACTTC. Amino acid sequence: CASRPNTQETQYF.

The chain uses TRBV30 and TRBJ2-3; 8 nucleotides agree with TRBD2. This CDR3 is 17 amino acids long. The trim removed 5 bases at V and 3 bases at J, leaving 16 bases unmatched. Germline V gene lookup returns CDR1 GTSNPN and CDR2 SVGIG (reference sequence). The CDR3 bases are TGTGCCTGGGCTGGGGACCACGGGGGGGCCTGGACAGATACGCAGTATTTT. Translated, it gives CAWAGDHGGAWTDTQYF.

The rearrangement joins TRBV7-3 to TRBJ2-1; 13 bases match TRBD2. Unmatched junction bases numbered 9, after V lost 5 bases and J lost 11 bases. This CDR3 region has 15 residues. The germline gives CDR1 SGHTA, CDR2 FQGTGA. The CDR3 loop reads CASSPWTSGGGKQFF. In nucleotides, the CDR3 is TGTGCCAGCAGCCCGTGGACTAGCGGGGGTGGAAAGCAGTTCTTC.

The V and J genes are TRBV7-2 and TRBJ1-6; perhaps TRBD1 as D (6 bases). The CDR3 covers 15 residues. Germline CDR1 and CDR2: SGHTA and FQGNSA. Trimming pared 4 bases from V and 7 bases from J, leaving 14 bases between. The CDR3 sequence: CASSSLGGRNSPLHF. DNA for the CDR3: TGTGCCAGCAGCTCCTTGGGGGGGCGGAATTCACCCCTCCACTTT. The full variable domain, its missing parts supplied by reference TRBV7-2 and TRBJ1-6, is GAGVSQSPSNKVTEKGKDVELRCDPISGHTALYWYRQSLGQGLEFLIYFQGNSAPDKSGLPSDRFSAERTGGSVSTLTIQRTQQEDSAVYLCASSSLGGRNSPLHFGNGTRLTVT.

This clone has ten or more counts. The same CDR3 is also encoded by other DNA sequences in this sample. This chain uses TRBV5-1 with TRBJ1-3; the D is unclear. V gave up 3 bases and J gave up 0 bases, with 10 bases separating them. CDR1 and CDR2 from the germline V gene are SGHRS and YFSETQ. This CDR3 has 15 residues. This chain's CDR3 is CASSWEGGSGNTIYF. The CDR3 nucleotides are TGCGCCAGCAGCTGGGAAGGAGGCTCTGGAAACACCATATATTTT.

This chain uses TRBV6-5 with TRBJ2-7; D may be TRBD1 (5 bases). The CDR3 covers 13 residues. Germline CDR1 reads MNHEY; CDR2 reads SVGAGI. V gave up 8 bases and J gave up 2 bases, with 13 bases separating them. CDR3 residues: CASVGQGPYEQYF. In DNA, the CDR3 is TGTGCCAGCGTTGGGCAGGGCCCCTACGAGCAGTACTTC.

The chain uses TRBV25-1 and TRBJ2-7, with D hard to call. Trimming removed 3 bases from V and 3 bases from J, with 6 bases in between. Per germline, CDR1 MGHDK and CDR2 SYGVNS. The CDR3 length is 12 residues. CDR3 sequence reads: CASSESSYEQYF. In DNA, the CDR3 is TGTGCCAGCAGTGAGTCTAGCTACGAGCAGTACTTC.

The rearrangement uses TRBV7-8 and TRBJ1-6, with D possibly TRBD1 on 5 matching bases. V lost 5 bases, J lost 10 bases, and 9 bases lay in between. Germline CDR1 is SGHVS and CDR2 is FQNEAQ. This CDR3 spans 12 amino acids. This CDR3 is CASSPGYSPLHF. In DNA form, the CDR3 reads TGTGCCAGCAGCCCAGGGTACTCACCCCTCCACTTT.

The chain couples TRBV27 to TRBJ2-2; 7 bases line up with TRBD2. Trimming took 7 bases from V and 3 from J; bases not matched to a gene: 5. Germline CDR1 and CDR2: MNHEY and SMNVEV (reference sequence). The CDR3 sequence is 14 residues long. The DNA of the CDR3 is TGTGCCAGCAATCAGCGGGGATACACCGGGGAGCTGTTTTTT. Translation: CASNQRGYTGELFF.